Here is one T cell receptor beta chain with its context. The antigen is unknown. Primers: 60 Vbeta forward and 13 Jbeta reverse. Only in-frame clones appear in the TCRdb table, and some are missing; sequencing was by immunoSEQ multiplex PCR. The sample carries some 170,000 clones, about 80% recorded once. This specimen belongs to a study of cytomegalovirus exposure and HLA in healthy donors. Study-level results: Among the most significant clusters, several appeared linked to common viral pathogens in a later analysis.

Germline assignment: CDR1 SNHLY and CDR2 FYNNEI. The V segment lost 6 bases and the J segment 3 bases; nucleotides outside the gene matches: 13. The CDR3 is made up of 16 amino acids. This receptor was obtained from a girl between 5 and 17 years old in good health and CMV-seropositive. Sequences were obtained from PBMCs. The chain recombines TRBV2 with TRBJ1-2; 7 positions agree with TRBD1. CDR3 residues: CASRAPGQIFDYGYTF. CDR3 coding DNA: TGTGCCAGCAGGGCACCGGGACAGATTTTTGACTATGGCTACACCTTC. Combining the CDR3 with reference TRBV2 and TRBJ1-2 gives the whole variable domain EPEVTQTPSHQVTQMGQEVILRCVPISNHLYFYWYRQILGQKVEFLVSFYNNEISEKSEIFDDQFSVERPDGSNFTLKIRSTKLEDSAMYFCASRAPGQIFDYGYTFGSGTRLTVV.